The TCR beta chain described here comes from a study of beta chain features in type 1 diabetes. Every bit of the isolated RNA underwent reverse transcription, so sequencing read expressed TCRB transcripts. An average of about 3.4 million reads was obtained for naive, central memory and regulatory T cell samples. Here immunoSEQ multiplex PCR was the method, and the copy in TCRdb shows in-frame clones only, minus some. Among about 260,000 clones listed, 68% were seen once. This CDR3 is 16 amino acids long. Germline V lookup: CDR1 GTSNPN, CDR2 SVGIG (reference sequence). V shed 2 bases, J shed 4 bases, and the junction held 3 bases outside the gene matches. Comments on this clone: Other DNA sequences of this sample code for an identical CDR3.

What was sequenced was naive CD4+ T cells from blood. This TCR came from a man aged 25-45 years in good health. V usage is TRBV30 and J usage is TRBJ2-3; 16 nucleotides agree with TRBD2. The CDR3 reads CAWSSGLAGGPDTQYF. For the CDR3, the DNA is TGTGCCTGGAGTTCGGGACTAGCGGGAGGGCCAGATACGCAGTATTTT. The full variable domain, rest sourced from reference TRBV30 and TRBJ2-3, is SQTIHQWPATLVQPVGSPLSLECTVEGTSNPNLYWYRQAAGRGLQLLFYSVGIGQISSEVPQNLSASRPQDRQFILSSKKLLLSDSGFYLCAWSSGLAGGPDTQYFGPGTRLTVL.